These T cell receptor beta chains were read from a single sample in a study of shared clonotypes between healthy human individuals. Repertoires were generated with immunoSEQ multiplex PCR, while TCRdb's copy carries only in-frame clones and drops some. The data show 450,000 to 500,000 clones, with about 82% seen just once and 10% to 15% held by the top ten. The sample comprised PBMCs. The receptors were sampled from a woman aged 40 to 50 in good health. Some clones in this sample may be carry-over from other donors' samples. CDR3s include the opening cysteine and the closing phenylalanine or tryptophan. A D gene is named only where the DNA matches it firmly. Not all rows give a size; the values are once, few, many and, for expanded clones, a class.

j_gene: TRBJ2-1
abundance: -
v_gene: TRBV7-3
d_gene: TRBD1
CDR3nt: TGTGCCAGCAGCCCGTACTCGGGACAGGGTTGGAATGAGCAGTTCTTC
CDR3aa: CASSPYSGQGWNEQFF

j_gene: TRBJ2-6
abundance: -
v_gene: TRBV29-1
d_gene: -
CDR3nt: TGCAGCGGGGGGAACTCTGGGGCCAACGTCCTGACTTTC
CDR3aa: CSGGNSGANVLTF

j_gene: TRBJ2-1
abundance: -
v_gene: TRBV7-9
d_gene: -
CDR3nt: TGTGCCAGCAGCAGAGAGGGGGGCATGGAGCAGTTCTTC
CDR3aa: CASSREGGMEQFF

j_gene: TRBJ1-3
abundance: once
v_gene: TRBV30
d_gene: -
CDR3nt: TGTGCCTGGGGGTCCGGGAACACCATATATTTT
CDR3aa: CAWGSGNTIYF

j_gene: TRBJ2-7
abundance: -
v_gene: TRBV28
d_gene: -
CDR3nt: TGTGCCACCAGGACAGCCTACGAGCAGTACTTC
CDR3aa: CATRTAYEQYF

j_gene: TRBJ2-7
abundance: -
v_gene: TRBV27
d_gene: -
CDR3nt: TGTGCCAGCAGTTTGACACCCAACTACGAGCAGTACTTC
CDR3aa: CASSLTPNYEQYF

j_gene: TRBJ2-1
abundance: once
v_gene: TRBV5-4
d_gene: TRBD2
CDR3nt: TGTGCCAGCAGCCCGACTAGCGGGATTGTTAATGAGCAGTTCTTC
CDR3aa: CASSPTSGIVNEQFF

j_gene: TRBJ1-1
abundance: -
v_gene: TRBV11-1
d_gene: -
CDR3nt: TGTGCCAGCAGCTTAGCGCTTGACAGGTCTGAAGCTTTCTTT
CDR3aa: CASSLALDRSEAFF

j_gene: TRBJ2-2
abundance: -
v_gene: TRBV6-4
d_gene: TRBD2
CDR3nt: TGTGCCAGCAGTGACTCCTTTGGGCTAGCGGGAGGCCCCACCGGGGAGCTGTTTTTT
CDR3aa: CASSDSFGLAGGPTGELFF

j_gene: TRBJ2-7
abundance: -
v_gene: TRBV30
d_gene: -
CDR3nt: TGTGCCTGGAGTGTCTCCTCCTACGAGCAGTACTTC
CDR3aa: CAWSVSSYEQYF

j_gene: TRBJ1-2
abundance: -
v_gene: TRBV19
d_gene: TRBD1
CDR3nt: TGTGCCAGTAGTATTGGACAGGGGGCGCATGGCTACACCTTC
CDR3aa: CASSIGQGAHGYTF

j_gene: TRBJ2-7
abundance: -
v_gene: TRBV6-6
d_gene: TRBD1
CDR3nt: TGTGCCAGCAGCCGCTACGGACAGGGTCCCTACGAGCAGTACTTC
CDR3aa: CASSRYGQGPYEQYF

j_gene: TRBJ1-4
abundance: -
v_gene: TRBV28
d_gene: TRBD1
CDR3nt: TGTGCCAGCGGCTCCGGGACAGGGGTAATGCAAAAACTGTTTTTT
CDR3aa: CASGSGTGVMQKLFF